This entry concerns a single T cell receptor (beta chain). The data belong to a study of blood T cell repertoires in COVID-19. Assay: immunoSEQ multiplex PCR; the TCRdb copy retains only in-frame clones and omits some. This table has hundreds of thousands of clones, 70% to 90% appearing once. This clonotype was obtained from a woman aged 25 to 45 who had recovered from COVID-19. Material for sequencing was peripheral blood.

DNA of the CDR3: TGCGCCACCTCCAACCAACTAGCAGGGACCACTGAAGCTTTCTTT. As protein: CATSNQLAGTTEAFF. The rearrangement joins TRBV5-1 to TRBJ1-1, with D tentatively TRBD1 (5 bases). Trimming took 9 bases from V and 4 from J, leaving 22 bases between them. This CDR3 is 15 amino acids long. The germline CDR1 and CDR2 sequences are SGHRS and YFSETQ.